The T cell receptor beta chain under discussion was sequenced for a study of blood T cell repertoires in COVID-19. For the study at large: The United States, Italy and Spain supplied acute and convalescent COVID-19 samples.

Generated by immunoSEQ multiplex PCR, the TCRdb table keeps only in-frame clones and is missing some. The sample yields approximately 110,000 clones, about 87% seen once. J was trimmed by 6 bases and V by 6 bases; bases with no gene match: 8. The CDR3 totals 14 residues. Germline assignment: CDR1 SNHLY and CDR2 FYNNEI. Only a few counts were recorded for this clone. Material: peripheral blood. The V gene is TRBV2, the J gene TRBJ2-7; 10 positions match TRBD1. The sequence was obtained from a woman in her 50s with acute or convalescent COVID-19. The CDR3 protein is CASSAGTGAGEQYF. The CDR3 DNA reads as TGTGCCAGCAGCGCCGGGACAGGGGCTGGCGAGCAGTACTTC.